The clone carrying this TCR beta chain appeared once. Clones were sequenced by immunoSEQ multiplex PCR, and TCRdb holds only the in-frame ones, with some missing. The sample records under 130,000 clones, roughly 90% being singletons. Per the germline V gene, CDR1 is SGHVS and CDR2 is FNYEAQ. The CDR3 loop spans 14 amino acids. V trimming: 5 bases; J trimming: 3 bases; junction bases outside the gene matches: 7. This record comes from a study of PD-1 blockade in classical Hodgkin lymphoma. Stated time point: cycle 4 day 1 (C4D1), after less than seven weeks of nivolumab. Every patient experienced relapse after autologous stem cell transplantation, and brentuximab vedotin exposure varied.

The rearrangement uses TRBV7-6 and TRBJ2-7, with 7 bases that match TRBD2. This clonotype was obtained from a human donor with classical Hodgkin lymphoma. Sample: peripheral blood mononuclear cells (PBMCs), taken before the fourth cycle of nivolumab. Written as DNA, the CDR3 is TGTGCCAGCAGCCCCTCAGGGAGGGACTACGAGCAGTACTTC. It translates to CASSPSGRDYEQYF.